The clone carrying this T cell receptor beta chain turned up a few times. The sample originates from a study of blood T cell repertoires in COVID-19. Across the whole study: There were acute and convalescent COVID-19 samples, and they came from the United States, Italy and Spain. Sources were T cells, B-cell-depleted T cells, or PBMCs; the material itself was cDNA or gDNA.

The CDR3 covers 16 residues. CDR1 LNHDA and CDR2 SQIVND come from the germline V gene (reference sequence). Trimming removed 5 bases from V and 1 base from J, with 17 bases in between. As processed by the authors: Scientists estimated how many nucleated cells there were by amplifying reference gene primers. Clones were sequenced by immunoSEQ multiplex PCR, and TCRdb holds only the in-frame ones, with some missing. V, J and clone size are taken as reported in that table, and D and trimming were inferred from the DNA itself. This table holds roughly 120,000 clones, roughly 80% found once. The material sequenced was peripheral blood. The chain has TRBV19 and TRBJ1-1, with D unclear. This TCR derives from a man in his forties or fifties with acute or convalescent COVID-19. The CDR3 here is CASSAYTFKENTEAFF. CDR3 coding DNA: TGTGCCAGTAGTGCCTATACTTTTAAAGAGAACACTGAAGCTTTCTTT.